This T cell receptor (beta chain) is from a study of shared clonotypes between healthy human individuals. Study-wide findings and caveats: For naive CD4 cells, around 5% of clonotypes were shared across a handful of donors. Naive subsets, compared against memory subsets, generally had larger estimated richness values.

CD45RO negativity and positive selection for CCR7 defined naive CD8 cells, a population that excluded terminally differentiated effector memory CD45RA+ cells. Donors included only healthy HIV-negative adults lacking recent acute infections or vaccinations. Using immunoSEQ multiplex PCR, the repertoire was profiled, and TCRdb retains in-frame clones only, with some absent. Among around 2.1 million clones listed, about 92% were seen once. Turning to this clone: What it binds is not known.

CDR3 size: 14 residues. CDR1 is SGHTA, CDR2 FQGTGA, per germline. With V trimmed by 5 bases and J by 0 bases, 4 bases remained unmatched. The sample was naive CD8+ T cells from PBMCs. The chain employs TRBV7-3 and TRBJ2-7, with 7 bases matching TRBD2. The sequence came from a man aged 18-30 years in good health. Some clones in this sample may be carry-over from other donors' samples. CDR3 nucleotides: TGTGCCAGCAGCACCGGCGGGGGCTCCTACGAGCAGTACTTC. It codes for CASSTGGGSYEQYF.